These 21 T cell receptor beta chains came from one sample sequenced in a study of blood T cell repertoires in COVID-19. The assay was immunoSEQ multiplex PCR, and TCRdb's table has in-frame clones only and misses some. This sample has about 500,000 clones, with roughly 90% found just once. The source material was PBMCs or T cells enriched from blood (not recorded which). These receptors all come from a woman aged 18-30 years who had recovered from COVID-19.

The genes are TRBV7-6 and TRBJ2-7; D is perhaps TRBD1 (5 bases). The length of the CDR3 is 14 residues. The V end lost 5 bases, the J end lost 7 bases, and 18 bases lay between the germline ends. In germline, CDR1 is SGHVS, CDR2 FNYEAQ. This CDR3 reads CASSPEAGYSEQYF. The CDR3 DNA sequence: TGTGCCAGCAGCCCAGAGGCAGGGTACAGTGAGCAGTACTTC. The variable domain in full, with the rest retrieved from reference TRBV7-6 and TRBJ2-7, is GAGVSQSPRYKVTKRGQDVALRCDPISGHVSLYWYRQALGQGPEFLTYFNYEAQQDKSGLPNDRFSAERPEGSISTLTIQRTEQRDSAMYRCASSPEAGYSEQYFGPGTRLTVT.

The chain links TRBV4-1 to TRBJ2-3; possible D gene TRBD1, 6 bases. The germline V and J ends were trimmed by 3 bases and 7 bases, with 23 bases remaining between them. Per germline, CDR1 MGHRA and CDR2 YSYEKL. The CDR3 spans 17 residues. The CDR3 region has the DNA TGCGCCAGCAGCCAGGACCCCTGGCAGGGGCAGGTCTATACGCAGTATTTT. It yields the protein CASSQDPWQGQVYTQYF.

This clone was seen more than once but under ten times. The chain carries TRBV15 and TRBJ2-3, with 8 bases that match TRBD2. J gave up 2 bases and V 6 bases, and 7 bases lay outside the gene matches. Germline-derived CDR1 and CDR2 are LNHNV and YYDKDF (reference sequence). This CDR3 contains 15 residues. CDR3 bases: TGTGCCACCAGGTCTGGCGGGGGGACCACAGATACGCAGTATTTT. It yields the protein CATRSGGGTTDTQYF. The full variable domain, rest sourced from reference TRBV15 and TRBJ2-3, is DAMVIQNPRYQVTQFGKPVTLSCSQTLNHNVMYWYQQKSSQAPKLLFHYYDKDFNNEADTPDNFQSRRPNTSFCFLDIRSPGLGDTAMYLCATRSGGGTTDTQYFGPGTRLTVL.

This chain joins TRBV28 and TRBJ1-1; D not resolved. Trimming shortened V by 7 bases and J by 4 bases, and 16 bases separated the two germline ends. Germline V lookup: CDR1 MDHEN, CDR2 SYDVKM. The CDR3 sequence is 14 residues long. CDR3 coding DNA: TGTGCCAGCACCTTAGGTGGACTATCCACTGAAGCTTTCTTT. Its translation is CASTLGGLSTEAFF. The full variable domain, rest sourced from reference TRBV28 and TRBJ1-1, is DVKVTQSSRYLVKRTGEKVFLECVQDMDHENMFWYRQDPGLGLRLIYFSYDVKMKEKGDIPEGYSVSREKKERFSLILESASTNQTSMYLCASTLGGLSTEAFFGQGTRLTVV.

The CDR3 nucleotides are TGTGCCAGTAGAACAGGGGAGCAGCCCCAGCATTTT. Translating it yields CASRTGEQPQHF. The rearrangement joins TRBV19 to TRBJ1-5; 7 bases are shared with TRBD1. V gave up 6 bases and J gave up 7 bases; unmatched junction bases: 3. The CDR3 runs 12 residues. Per germline, CDR1 LNHDA and CDR2 SQIVND (reference sequence).

The chain recombines TRBV19 with TRBJ1-3; D unclear. The V end lost 6 bases, the J end lost 0 bases, and 9 bases lay between the germline ends. There are 14 residues in the CDR3. Germline assignment: CDR1 LNHDA and CDR2 SQIVND (reference sequence). The CDR3 coding sequence is TGTGCCAGTAGCGCCCGGGACTCTGGAAACACCATATATTTT. Encoded protein: CASSARDSGNTIYF.

With regard to this clone: The sample has other DNA sequences that encode this CDR3 too. The gene calls are TRBV12-3 or TRBV12-4 and TRBJ1-1; D remains ambiguous. The CDR3 length is 13 residues. The V gene lost 3 bases and the J gene lost 4 bases, with 9 bases spanning the gap. The CDR3 loop is CASSLREGTEAFF. The CDR3 DNA reads as TGTGCCAGCAGTTTGCGGGAGGGCACTGAAGCTTTCTTT.

This clone has just a few counts. The V call is TRBV30, the J call TRBJ2-7; weak D call: TRBD2 (5 bases). CDR1 is GTSNPN and CDR2 is SVGIG in the germline V gene (reference sequence). CDR3 length equals 12 residues. V was trimmed by 5 bases and J by 7 bases, leaving 15 bases between them. Written as DNA, the CDR3 is TGTGCCTGGGACGAGGGCCGGCAAGAGCAGTACTTC. Translated, it gives CAWDEGRQEQYF.

The rearrangement uses TRBV28 and TRBJ1-2, with TRBD1 identical over 8 bases. CDR3 length: 14 residues. Germline V CDR1 and CDR2: MDHEN, SYDVKM. The trim removed 6 bases at V and 1 base at J, leaving 4 bases unmatched. CDR3 protein: CASRNTGGNYGYTF. CDR3 DNA: TGTGCCAGCAGGAATACAGGGGGTAACTATGGCTACACCTTC.

The chain carries TRBV7-9 and TRBJ2-5, with D maybe TRBD2 (6 bases). The CDR3 is 15 residues long. The V end lost 5 bases, the J end lost 2 bases, and 15 bases lay between the germline ends. CDR1 SEHNR and CDR2 FQNEAQ come from the germline V gene (reference sequence). CDR3 amino acids: CASSQKGLLQETQYF. The CDR3 nucleotides are TGTGCCAGCAGCCAGAAGGGACTCCTACAAGAGACCCAGTACTTC.

This clone came up a few times. The CDR3: CAWSAGQWKKLFF. In DNA form, the CDR3 reads TGTGCCTGGAGTGCGGGACAGTGGAAAAAACTGTTTTTT. The chain joins TRBV30 to TRBJ1-4, with 7 bases aligning to TRBD1. With V trimmed by 1 base and J by 9 bases, 5 bases remained unmatched. The V gene's germline CDR1 is GTSNPN and CDR2 SVGIG (reference sequence). The CDR3 has 13 residues.

The chain employs TRBV28 and TRBJ2-4; the D is unclear. CDR1 is MDHEN, CDR2 SYDVKM, per germline. The CDR3 length is 13 residues. The germline V and J ends were trimmed by 6 bases and 3 bases, with 9 bases remaining between them. CDR3 residues: CASRGHLKNIQYF. For the CDR3, the DNA is TGTGCCAGCAGGGGCCACCTCAAAAACATTCAGTACTTC.

J is TRBJ2-7 and V is TRBV2, with TRBD1 identical over 7 bases. Losses at the gene ends were 1 base for V and 2 bases for J; bases not matched to a gene: 2. Germline CDR1 SNHLY, CDR2 FYNNEI. CDR3 length: 14 amino acids. The CDR3 nucleotides read TGTGCCAGCAGTGAAGGGGACAGAACCTACGAGCAGTACTTC. This sequence encodes CASSEGDRTYEQYF.

This clone was counted once. The genes are TRBV7-9 and TRBJ2-1, with D possibly being TRBD1 (6 bases). Germline CDR1 and CDR2: SEHNR and FQNEAQ (reference sequence). The length of the CDR3 is 15 residues. The V end lost 5 bases, the J end lost 6 bases, and 17 bases lay between the germline ends. CDR3 protein: CASSPGTDSSNEQFF. The CDR3 bases are TGTGCCAGCAGCCCCGGCACGGACAGTAGCAATGAGCAGTTCTTC.

The V call is TRBV28, the J call TRBJ2-3, with a weak D call TRBD2 (6 bases). Looked up from germline, CDR1 is MDHEN and CDR2 is SYDVKM. This CDR3 is built from 13 residues. Trimming removed 7 bases at V and 1 base at J, with 9 bases between. The CDR3 reads CASMRGRTDTQYF. The CDR3 DNA reads as TGTGCCAGCATGCGGGGCCGCACAGATACGCAGTATTTT.

V gene TRBV28 combines with J gene TRBJ1-1; D gene uncertain. Per germline, CDR1 MDHEN and CDR2 SYDVKM. The CDR3 loop spans 17 amino acids. V lost 6 bases, J lost 2 bases, and 22 bases lay in between. The CDR3 here is CASRSERREWQNTEAFF. The CDR3 region has the DNA TGTGCCAGCAGATCGGAGAGGAGGGAGTGGCAAAACACTGAAGCTTTCTTT.

This chain uses TRBV2 with TRBJ2-3; 8 positions match TRBD1. Trimming at V came to 6 bases and at J to 0 bases, leaving 2 bases not matched to a gene. Per germline, CDR1 SNHLY and CDR2 FYNNEI. The CDR3 is 14 residues long. The CDR3 DNA sequence: TGTGCCAGCAGAGGGACAGGCAGCACAGATACGCAGTATTTT. It is translated as CASRGTGSTDTQYF.

CDR3 protein: CASSVAGNEETQYF. The CDR3 nucleotides are TGTGCCAGTAGTGTAGCAGGGAATGAAGAGACCCAGTACTTC. The chain has TRBV19 and TRBJ2-5; D possibly corresponds to TRBD1 (5 bases). Between the trimmed V and J ends, which lost 5 bases and 3 bases, there was a span of 13 bases. This CDR3 comprises 14 residues. Germline loops: CDR1 LNHDA, CDR2 SQIVND (reference sequence).

The chain uses TRBV7-8 and TRBJ1-2, with D possibly matching TRBD1 (6 bases). The CDR3 spans 14 residues. CDR1 SGHVS and CDR2 FQNEAQ come from the germline V gene. Between the trimmed V and J ends, which lost 3 bases and 2 bases, there was a span of 10 bases. For the CDR3, the DNA is TGTGCCAGCAGCTTGACGGACAGAAACTATGGCTACACCTTC. Protein: CASSLTDRNYGYTF.

The chain recombines TRBV9 with TRBJ2-3, with TRBD2 as a possible D gene (6 bases). Trimming cost V 4 bases and J 4 bases, with 19 bases left between them. Looked up from germline, CDR1 is SGDLS and CDR2 is YYNGEE. This CDR3 has 16 residues. The CDR3 nucleotides read TGTGCCAGCAGCCCATACCTAACTAGCCCCGCAGATACGCAGTATTTT. Translation: CASSPYLTSPADTQYF.

J is TRBJ1-5 and V is TRBV3-1 (or the pseudogene TRBV3-2), with 10 positions matching TRBD1. The CDR3 sequence is 14 residues long. Per the germline V gene, CDR1 is LGHDT and CDR2 is YNNKEL (reference sequence). V shed 6 bases and J 5 bases; nucleotides not matched to a gene: 4. The CDR3 bases are TGTGCCAGCAGTTACGGGACAGGGGATCAGCCCCAGCATTTT. Protein product: CASSYGTGDQPQHF.